These 5 T cell receptor beta chains were all obtained from the same sample, sequenced in a study of T-cell reconstitution after alpha-beta-depleted transplantation in children (dated by TCRdb to 2015 to 2016). The library was produced with PCR. Instrument used: Illumina HiSeq 2500. TCR library preparation used molecular barcoding, with unique molecular identifiers applied to normalize quantification of the TCRbeta repertoire. TCRdb trimmed the raw reads at Q25, called clones with MiXCR and kept productive beta chains. All rows with the same CDR3 protein become a single entry with the most common DNA and genes. The sample has 70,000 to 95,000 distinct CDR3 sequences on record, approximately 12% of them singletons. The ten largest clonotypes hold 14% of the sample. The material was PBMCs from the stem cell graft donor, obtained from the stem cell graft. The receptors derive from a human donor who donated a stem cell graft to a child with inherited bone marrow failure.

This clonotype occurred many times. This chain joins TRBV7-2 and TRBJ2-2; TRBD1 agrees at 12 bases. Germline V gene sequence: CDR1 SGHTA, CDR2 FQGNSA. This CDR3 contains 18 residues. With V trimmed by 5 bases and J by 6 bases, 13 bases remained unmatched. The DNA for the CDR3 is TGTGCCAGCAGCCCCCCCAGAGGGACAGGGGGCATCTCCGGGGAGCTGTTTTTT. It specifies CASSPPRGTGGISGELFF.

This clonotype was found many times. The chain carries TRBV20-1 and TRBJ2-1; D is possibly TRBD2 (6 bases). V was pared by 2 bases and J by 4 bases, with 12 bases between. Looked up from germline, CDR1 is DFQATT and CDR2 is SNEGSKA (reference sequence). The CDR3 consists of 14 residues. In nucleotides, the CDR3 is TGCAGTGCTAGACGCGGGGTTAGTTACAATGAGCAGTTCTTC. Translated, it gives CSARRGVSYNEQFF.

There are many counts of this clonotype. CDR3: CASSLSARGRDEQYF. CDR3 DNA: TGTGCCAGCAGTTTATCGGCCAGGGGTCGCGACGAGCAGTACTTC. The chain is built from TRBV27 and TRBJ2-7; D is perhaps TRBD1 (6 bases). V shed 0 bases and J shed 5 bases, with 14 bases lying between them. CDR1 and CDR2 from the germline V gene are MNHEY and SMNVEV (reference sequence). CDR3 size: 15 residues.

The table lists this clonotype with many counts. This chain uses TRBV7-8 with TRBJ2-2; D remains unclear. The V end lost 5 bases, the J end lost 8 bases, and 9 bases lay between the germline ends. CDR1 and CDR2 (germline): SGHVS, FQNEAQ. CDR3 size: 12 residues. The CDR3 DNA reads as TGTGCCAGCAGCCCTTGGATTGGGGAGCTGTTTTTT. Residues: CASSPWIGELFF.

Ten or more counts support this clonotype. V and J are TRBV6-5 and TRBJ1-1; the match to TRBD1 covers 7 bases. The V gene end was trimmed by 5 bases and the J gene end by 5 bases; junction bases not matched to a gene: 11. The CDR3 consists of 15 residues. Germline CDR1 is MNHEY and CDR2 is SVGAGI. CDR3 sequence: CASSPTGTFTTEAFF. CDR3 DNA: TGTGCCAGCAGTCCGACAGGGACGTTTACGACTGAAGCTTTCTTT.